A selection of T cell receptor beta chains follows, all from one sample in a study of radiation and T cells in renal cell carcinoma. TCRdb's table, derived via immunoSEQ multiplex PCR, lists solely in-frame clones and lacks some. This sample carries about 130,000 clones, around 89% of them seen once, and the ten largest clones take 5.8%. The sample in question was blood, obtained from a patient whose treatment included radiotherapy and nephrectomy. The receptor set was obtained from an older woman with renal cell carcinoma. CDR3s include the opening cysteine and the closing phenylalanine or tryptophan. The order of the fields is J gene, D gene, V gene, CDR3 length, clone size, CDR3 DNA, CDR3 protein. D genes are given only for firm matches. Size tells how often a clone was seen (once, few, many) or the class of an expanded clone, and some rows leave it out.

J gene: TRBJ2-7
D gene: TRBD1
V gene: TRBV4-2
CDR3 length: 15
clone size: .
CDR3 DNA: TGTGCCAGCAGCCTTGAGGGGACAGGGCCCTACGAGCAGTACTTC
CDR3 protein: CASSLEGTGPYEQYF

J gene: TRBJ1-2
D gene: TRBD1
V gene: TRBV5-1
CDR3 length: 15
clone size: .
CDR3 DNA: TGCGCCAGCAGCTTCCGGACAGGGGGCGCTCAGGGCTACACCTTC
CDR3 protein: CASSFRTGGAQGYTF

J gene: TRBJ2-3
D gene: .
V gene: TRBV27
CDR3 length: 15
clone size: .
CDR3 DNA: TGTGCCAGCAGTTTTCGTCCGGGGCCCACCGATACGCAGTATTTT
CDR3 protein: CASSFRPGPTDTQYF

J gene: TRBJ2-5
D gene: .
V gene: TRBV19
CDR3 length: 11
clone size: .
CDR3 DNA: TGTGCCAGTAAGGGGGGAGAGACCCAGTACTTC
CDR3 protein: CASKGGETQYF

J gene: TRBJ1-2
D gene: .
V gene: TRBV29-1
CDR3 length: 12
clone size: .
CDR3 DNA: TGCAGCGTAGAACAGCTTAACTATGGCTACACCTTC
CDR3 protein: CSVEQLNYGYTF

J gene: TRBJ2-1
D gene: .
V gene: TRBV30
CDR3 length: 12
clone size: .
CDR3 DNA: TGTGCCTGGGGGGAGACTGGCAATGAGCAGTTCTTC
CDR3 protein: CAWGETGNEQFF

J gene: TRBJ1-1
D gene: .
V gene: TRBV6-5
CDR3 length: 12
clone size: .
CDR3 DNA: TGTGCCTCTGGGAGTCCGGGGACTGAAGCTTTCTTT
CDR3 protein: CASGSPGTEAFF

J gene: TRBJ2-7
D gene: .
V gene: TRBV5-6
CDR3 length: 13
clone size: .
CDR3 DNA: TGTGCCAGCAGCCGGACCGGGTCCTACGAGCAGTACTTC
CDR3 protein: CASSRTGSYEQYF

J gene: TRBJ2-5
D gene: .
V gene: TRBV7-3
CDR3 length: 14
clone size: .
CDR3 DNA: TGTGCCAGCAGCGGGCAAACTTCCAAAGAGACCCAGTACTTC
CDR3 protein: CASSGQTSKETQYF

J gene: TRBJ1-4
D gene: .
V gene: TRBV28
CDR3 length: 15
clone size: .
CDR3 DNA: TGTGCCAGCAGTTCACCATGGGGGACTAATGAAAAACTGTTTTTT
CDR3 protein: CASSSPWGTNEKLFF

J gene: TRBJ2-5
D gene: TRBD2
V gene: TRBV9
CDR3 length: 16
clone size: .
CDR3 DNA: TGTGCCAGCAGCGGGACTAGCGGGGGCCATCAAGAGACCCAGTACTTC
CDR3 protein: CASSGTSGGHQETQYF

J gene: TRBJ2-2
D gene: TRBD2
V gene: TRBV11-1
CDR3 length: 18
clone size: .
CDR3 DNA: TGTGCCAGCAGCTTAGCCGGGACTAGCGGGGGAATAACCGGGGAGCTGTTTTTT
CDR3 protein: CASSLAGTSGGITGELFF

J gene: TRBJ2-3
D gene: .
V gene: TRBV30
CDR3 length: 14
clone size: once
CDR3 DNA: TGTGCCTGGAGTGGGGCTAGGAGGCGAGGTACGCAGTATTTT
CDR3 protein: CAWSGARRRGTQYF

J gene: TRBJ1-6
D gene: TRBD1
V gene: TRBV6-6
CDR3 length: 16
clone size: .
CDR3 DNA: TGTGCCAGCAGTTACTCGGACAGGGTGGGCAATTCACCCCTCCACTTT
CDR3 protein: CASSYSDRVGNSPLHF